A single sample gave rise to the 8 T cell receptor beta chains below, sequenced in a study of blood T cell repertoires in COVID-19. Profiled with immunoSEQ multiplex PCR; TCRdb holds only in-frame clones, not every one. The table shows over 70,000 clones, with roughly 76% occurring only once. Source material: peripheral blood. Receptor source: a man between 65 and 80 years old with active or convalescent COVID-19.

The V and J genes are TRBV10-3 and TRBJ2-3; maybe TRBD1 (5 bases). Germline values: CDR1 ENHRY, CDR2 SYGVKD. This CDR3 spans 14 amino acids. Trimming left V 6 bases short and J 10 bases short, with 20 bases between. DNA of the CDR3: TGTGCCATCAGAGATTTAAAGGACACCTGGTCGCAGTATTTT. Protein sequence: CAIRDLKDTWSQYF.

The rearrangement uses TRBV7-9 and TRBJ2-3; 10 bases map to TRBD1. CDR1 is SEHNR, CDR2 FQNEAQ, per germline (reference sequence). This CDR3 is built from 15 residues. J gave up 3 bases and V 7 bases, and 7 bases lay outside the gene matches. The CDR3 DNA reads as TGTGCCAGCAAGGGACAGGGGCTTGTGACAGATACGCAGTATTTT. Its protein is CASKGQGLVTDTQYF.

This clone was observed once. V is TRBV3-1 (or the pseudogene TRBV3-2) and J is TRBJ1-2; D ambiguous. V lost 4 bases, J lost 8 bases, and 23 bases lay in between. Germline CDR1 LGHDT, CDR2 YNNKEL (reference sequence). The CDR3 spans 16 residues. The CDR3 region has the DNA TGTGCCAGCAGCCCGCCGGTCATCCGGGTCGCGGGCGGCTACACCTTC. Its protein product is CASSPPVIRVAGGYTF.

V gene TRBV9 combines with J gene TRBJ2-5; no definite D call. CDR3 length equals 14 residues. Trimming shortened V by 0 bases and J by 5 bases, and 11 bases separated the two germline ends. CDR1 is SGDLS and CDR2 is YYNGEE in the germline V gene. This CDR3 is CASSVVALGETQYF. The CDR3, as DNA: TGTGCCAGCAGCGTAGTAGCACTCGGGGAGACCCAGTACTTC.

The rearrangement joins TRBV15 to TRBJ2-7, with D tentatively TRBD2 (6 bases). Between the trimmed V and J ends, which lost 0 bases and 7 bases, there was a span of 16 bases. The CDR3 is made up of 15 amino acids. Germline-derived CDR1 and CDR2 are LNHNV and YYDKDF (reference sequence). This CDR3 reads CATSRDSSPGEEQYF. In DNA, the CDR3 is TGTGCCACCAGCAGAGACTCGAGCCCGGGGGAGGAGCAGTACTTC.

V is TRBV21-1 and J is TRBJ1-5; the table gives TRBD1 as D, unverified against the DNA. TRBV21-1 is noted as a pseudogene. The CDR3 loop spans 15 amino acids. The chain's CDR3 is CASSKDRDSNQPQHF. CDR3 DNA sequence: TGTGCCAGCAGCAAAGACAGGGACAGCAATCAGCCCCAGCATTTT.

The chain is built from TRBV4-1 and TRBJ2-7; 10 bases line up with TRBD2. After removal of 1 base from V and 1 base from J, the junction contained 4 bases not matched to a gene. The CDR3 is made up of 16 amino acids. Germline CDR1 and CDR2: MGHRA and YSYEKL. The CDR3 protein is CASSQVVAGGSYEQYF. The CDR3 region has the DNA TGCGCCAGCAGCCAAGTAGTAGCGGGGGGTTCCTACGAGCAGTACTTC.

The chain combines TRBV5-5 with TRBJ1-2; 7 bases are shared with TRBD1. This CDR3 has 13 amino acids. J was trimmed by 10 bases and V by 0 bases; bases with no gene match: 6. Germline V gives CDR1 SGHKS, CDR2 YYEKEE (reference sequence). DNA for the CDR3: TGTGCCAGCAGCTTGGATGGGACAGTATTCTACACCTTC. This encodes CASSLDGTVFYTF.